A selection of T cell receptor beta chains follows, all from one sample in a study of cytomegalovirus exposure and HLA in healthy donors. Sequencing used immunoSEQ multiplex PCR; TCRdb keeps in-frame clones, though not all of them. In the table there are about 160,000 clones, roughly 80% of which are singletons. Sequences were obtained from PBMCs. These receptors were collected from a human donor in good health. CDR3s include the opening cysteine and the closing phenylalanine or tryptophan. The order of the fields is clone size, V gene, D gene, J gene, CDR3 protein, CDR3 DNA. D genes are given only for firm matches. Size is omitted from some rows. Given values are once, few, many or a class for expanded clones.

-,TRBV9,TRBD2,TRBJ2-4,CASRCGRLAKNIQYF,TGTGCCAGCAGGTGCGGGAGACTAGCCAAAAACATTCAGTACTTC
once,TRBV7-9,TRBD1,TRBJ1-5,CASSPTGQGGQPQHF,TGTGCCAGCAGCCCGACGGGACAGGGAGGCCAGCCCCAGCATTTT
-,TRBV19,-,TRBJ2-6,CASSIHDRPRANVLTF,TGTGCCAGTAGTATACACGACAGGCCACGGGCCAACGTCCTGACTTTC
-,TRBV2,-,TRBJ1-2,CASSGGRGSGYTF,TGTGCCAGCAGCGGTGGAAGGGGCAGTGGCTACACCTTC
-,TRBV27,-,TRBJ1-2,CASSPAGDYGYTF,TGTGCCAGCAGTCCAGCGGGAGACTATGGCTACACCTTC
-,TRBV28,TRBD2,TRBJ2-1,CASSFEREYSNEQFF,TGTGCCAGCAGTTTCGAGCGGGAGTATTCCAATGAGCAGTTCTTC
-,TRBV5-1,-,TRBJ1-2,CASSLSAGGGYTF,TGCGCCAGCAGCTTGAGTGCAGGAGGGGGCTACACCTTC
-,TRBV7-9,-,TRBJ1-2,CSSSLEGAGYTF,TGTTCCAGCAGCTTAGAAGGGGCAGGCTACACCTTC
-,TRBV7-9,TRBD1,TRBJ1-2,CASSLTFNDRAVGGYPF,TGTGCCAGCAGCTTAACCTTTAACGACAGGGCTGTAGGTGGCTACCCCTTC
-,TRBV5-4,TRBD2,TRBJ2-7,CASSTRDYTYEQYF,TGTGCCAGCAGCACCCGGGACTATACCTACGAGCAGTACTTC
-,TRBV5-8,-,TRBJ2-7,CASILLRWGENEQYF,TGTGCCAGCATCCTGCTTCGGTGGGGGGAGAACGAGCAGTACTTC
-,TRBV19,-,TRBJ2-2,CASSTQRDTGELFF,TGTGCCAGTAGTACCCAGCGGGACACCGGGGAGCTGTTTTTT
-,TRBV15,TRBD1,TRBJ2-7,CATSRGGTGAYEQYF,TGTGCCACCAGCAGAGGGGGGACAGGGGCCTACGAGCAGTACTTC
-,TRBV7-9,TRBD2,TRBJ2-7,CASSSIGTTYEQYF,TGTGCCAGCAGCTCGATCGGGACTACCTACGAGCAGTACTTC
-,TRBV5-6,-,TRBJ1-5,CASSRGGQGNQPQHF,TGTGCCAGCAGCCGGGGGGGGCAGGGCAATCAGCCCCAGCATTTT
-,TRBV28,TRBD1,TRBJ1-4,CASSLGPVQGANEKLFF,TGTGCCAGCAGCCTAGGGCCGGTACAGGGGGCTAATGAAAAACTGTTTTTT
-,TRBV9,TRBD1,TRBJ1-5,CASSAQGVGQPQHF,TGTGCCAGCAGCGCACAGGGGGTGGGTCAGCCCCAGCATTTT
-,TRBV5-1,TRBD1,TRBJ1-2,CASSLGQLNYGYTF,TGCGCCAGCAGTTTGGGACAGCTTAACTATGGCTACACCTTC
few,TRBV19,TRBD1,TRBJ1-1,CASSIEHRGNTEAFF,TGTGCCAGTAGTATTGAGCACAGGGGGAACACTGAAGCTTTCTTT
-,TRBV6-1,-,TRBJ2-7,CASSGGGSYEQYF,TGTGCCAGCAGTGGGGGGGGCTCTTACGAGCAGTACTTC
-,TRBV10-1,TRBD1,TRBJ2-2,CASSYHRDRFSGELFF,TGCGCCAGCAGTTATCACCGGGACAGGTTTTCCGGGGAGCTGTTTTTT
-,TRBV18,TRBD2,TRBJ2-1,CASSLEREFNEQFF,TGTGCCAGCTCACTTGAGCGGGAGTTCAATGAGCAGTTCTTC
-,TRBV5-8,-,TRBJ2-7,CASSLKGSSYEQYF,TGTGCCAGCAGCTTGAAAGGGAGCTCCTACGAGCAGTACTTC
-,TRBV19,-,TRBJ2-1,CASSIDGSGSGPAGNEQFF,TGTGCCAGTAGTATAGATGGGAGCGGTAGCGGACCCGCAGGCAATGAGCAGTTCTTC
-,TRBV28,-,TRBJ1-5,CASSTRAGRNQPQHF,TGTGCCAGCAGCACCCGAGCAGGTCGAAATCAGCCCCAGCATTTT
-,TRBV11-3,-,TRBJ2-4,CASSLVIFSGKNIQYF,TGTGCCAGCAGCTTAGTTATCTTCTCCGGCAAAAACATTCAGTACTTC
-,TRBV5-1,TRBD1,TRBJ1-2,CASSPRTGGNYGYTF,TGCGCCAGCAGCCCTAGGACAGGGGGGAACTATGGCTACACCTTC
-,TRBV29-1,-,TRBJ1-1,CSVERGTGNTEAFF,TGCAGCGTTGAGCGCGGGACGGGGAACACTGAAGCTTTCTTT
-,TRBV6-4,TRBD1,TRBJ1-6,CASKPEGGWGSPLHF,TGTGCCAGCAAACCCGAAGGGGGCTGGGGGTCACCCCTCCACTTT
once,TRBV10-2,TRBD1,TRBJ1-1,CASREGQAYTEAFF,TGCGCCAGCAGGGAGGGACAGGCGTACACTGAAGCTTTCTTT
-,TRBV5-6,-,TRBJ2-3,CASSSGTNTDTQYF,TGTGCCAGCAGCTCCGGGACAAACACAGATACGCAGTATTTT
-,TRBV28,TRBD2,TRBJ2-7,CASRHLTRTSGTGSIYEQYF,TGTGCCAGCAGGCACTTGACCCGGACTAGCGGGACCGGCTCGATCTACGAGCAGTACTTC
-,TRBV28,TRBD2,TRBJ2-1,CASSLGTSGGTAYNEQFF,TGTGCCAGCAGTTTAGGGACTAGCGGGGGGACAGCCTACAATGAGCAGTTCTTC
-,TRBV4-1,TRBD2,TRBJ2-1,CASSRDGLAGGLGEQFF,TGCGCCAGCAGCCGCGATGGACTAGCGGGGGGGCTCGGTGAGCAGTTCTTC
-,TRBV6-1,-,TRBJ2-7,CASSDRRRGYEQYF,TGTGCCAGCAGTGACCGACGTCGGGGCTACGAGCAGTACTTC
-,TRBV28,-,TRBJ2-5,CASSPGDTKTQYF,TGTGCCAGCAGTCCGGGGGATACAAAGACCCAGTACTTC
-,TRBV15,TRBD1,TRBJ1-4,CATSQQGSEKLFF,TGTGCCACCAGCCAACAGGGGTCTGAAAAACTGTTTTTT
once,TRBV5-1,-,TRBJ1-1,CASSLEGAGGVNTEAFF,TGCGCCAGCAGCTTGGAAGGGGCTGGCGGCGTGAACACTGAAGCTTTCTTT
-,TRBV9,-,TRBJ1-1,CASRKMTVMNTEAFF,TGTGCCAGCAGAAAAATGACAGTCATGAACACTGAAGCTTTCTTT
-,TRBV6-1,-,TRBJ2-5,CASSVDRQKTQYF,TGTGCCAGCAGTGTGGACAGACAGAAGACCCAGTACTTC
-,TRBV7-2,-,TRBJ1-2,CASSLGQHSNYGYTF,TGTGCCAGCAGCTTAGGACAGCATTCTAACTATGGCTACACCTTC
-,TRBV6-5,TRBD2,TRBJ2-2,CASRSPGREPGELFF,TGTGCCAGCAGATCTCCTGGGCGGGAGCCCGGGGAGCTGTTTTTT
-,TRBV6-1,-,TRBJ2-7,CASSEVGARRYEQYF,TGTGCCAGCAGTGAAGTGGGGGCCCGGCGCTACGAGCAGTACTTC
-,TRBV29-1,-,TRBJ2-1,CSVDQGTEQFF,TGCAGCGTTGATCAGGGGACTGAGCAGTTCTTC
once,TRBV5-5,-,TRBJ1-6,CASSLKLGNSPLHF,TGTGCCAGCAGCTTAAAGCTTGGTAATTCACCCCTCCACTTT
-,TRBV18,-,TRBJ2-7,CASSPLRLYEQYF,TGTGCCAGCTCACCTCTAAGATTGTACGAGCAGTACTTC
-,TRBV5-1,TRBD1,TRBJ2-7,CASREGGTGGYEQYF,TGCGCCAGCAGGGAAGGAGGGACAGGGGGCTACGAGCAGTACTTC
-,TRBV7-9,-,TRBJ1-5,CASSPRDSNQPQHF,TGTGCCAGCAGCCCCAGGGATAGCAATCAGCCCCAGCATTTT
-,TRBV15,-,TRBJ2-7,CATSLSGSLSYEQYF,TGTGCCACCAGCCTTTCGGGATCCTTATCCTACGAGCAGTACTTC
-,TRBV30,TRBD2,TRBJ2-5,CAWRGTSGGHGTQYF,TGTGCCTGGAGAGGGACTAGCGGGGGCCATGGGACCCAGTACTTC
-,TRBV6-5,-,TRBJ2-7,CASSYFPAGCEQYF,TGTGCCAGCAGTTACTTTCCGGCGGGCTGCGAGCAGTACTTC
-,TRBV5-1,TRBD2,TRBJ2-7,CASDGGSGEQYF,TGCGCCAGCGACGGGGGGTCGGGCGAGCAGTACTTC
-,TRBV18,-,TRBJ2-6,CASSPQAGPGANVLTF,TGTGCCAGCTCACCTCAGGCGGGGCCGGGGGCCAACGTCCTGACTTTC
-,TRBV6-6,TRBD1,TRBJ2-5,CASRPGTGVGDPQYF,TGTGCCAGCAGGCCCGGGACAGGGGTTGGAGACCCCCAGTACTTC